This T cell receptor beta chain was identified in a study of T cells of healthy individuals. TCRdb itself ran the 5' RACE reads through MiXCR, one entry per CDR3 protein. Among around 83,000 distinct CDR3 sequences listed, approximately 5.4% were seen once. In this sample, this clonotype turned up a few times. Germline V gives CDR1 LGHDT, CDR2 YNNKEL (reference sequence). J gave up 7 bases and V 4 bases, and 7 bases lay outside the gene matches. The CDR3 has 16 residues. The chain is built from TRBV3-1 and TRBJ1-6, with 10 bases lining up with TRBD1. The origin of this receptor is a female donor in good health. CDR3 region: CASSRGTGAKNSPLHF. For the CDR3, the DNA is TGTGCCAGCAGCCGTGGGACAGGGGCGAAAAATTCACCCCTCCACTTT. Supplemented by reference TRBV3-1 and TRBJ1-6, the full variable domain reads DTAVSQTPKYLVTQMGNDKSIKCEQNLGHDTMYWYKQDSKKFLKIMFSYNNKELIINETVPNRFSPKSPDKAHLNLHINSLELGDSAVYFCASSRGTGAKNSPLHFGNGTRLTVT.